These T cell receptor beta chains were read from a single sample in a study of long-term antiretroviral therapy in people with HIV. Some clones are missing from TCRdb's copy, which holds only in-frame ones; the method was immunoSEQ multiplex PCR. The table shows around 15,000 clones, with 91% occurring only once. Source: unsorted PBMCs, taken 0.6 years after starting antiretroviral therapy. Every receptor here comes from a woman between 40 and 55 years old with HIV. The CDR3 runs from the conserved cysteine through the conserved F or W. A D gene is named only where the DNA matches it firmly. Clone sizes are given selectively: once, few, many, or a class where the clone is expanded.

v_call,j_call,clone_size,d_call,cdr3_aa,cdr3_nt
TRBV7-6,TRBJ1-6,-,-,CASSPRPDNSPLHF,TGTGCCAGCAGCCCCCGACCCGATAATTCACCCCTCCACTTT
TRBV5-4,TRBJ2-2,-,-,CASSSDTGELFF,TGTGCCAGCAGCTCTGACACCGGGGAGCTGTTTTTT
TRBV19,TRBJ1-6,few,-,CASSLGDHNSPLHF,TGTGCCAGTTCACTGGGGGATCATAATTCACCCCTCCACTTT
TRBV30,TRBJ2-1,-,-,CAWSEYNEQFF,TGTGCCTGGAGTGAGTACAATGAGCAGTTCTTC
TRBV29-1,TRBJ2-5,-,-,CSGALNTDPQETQYF,TGCAGCGGTGCTTTGAATACAGACCCCCAAGAGACCCAGTACTTC
TRBV5-1,TRBJ1-2,-,TRBD1,CATGTGNYGYTF,TGCGCCACAGGGACAGGGAACTATGGCTACACCTTC
TRBV5-6,TRBJ1-5,-,-,CASSLGKLSNQPQHF,TGTGCCAGCAGCTTGGGTAAACTTAGCAATCAGCCCCAGCATTTT
TRBV6-5,TRBJ1-1,once,-,CASSTRTDTEAFF,TGTGCCAGCAGTACTAGGACAGACACTGAAGCTTTCTTT
TRBV5-4,TRBJ2-3,-,-,CASSLAGFPDTQYF,TGTGCCAGCAGCTTGGCGGGATTTCCAGATACGCAGTATTTT
TRBV18,TRBJ2-7,-,TRBD2,CASSPTITSGGYEQYF,TGTGCCAGCTCACCTACCATAACCAGCGGGGGCTACGAGCAGTACTTC
TRBV12-5,TRBJ2-2,-,-,CASGLNDPGELFF,TGTGCTAGTGGTTTAAACGATCCCGGGGAGCTGTTTTTT
TRBV7-8,TRBJ1-4,-,TRBD1,CASSEAPGQGAKGEKLFF,TGTGCCAGCAGCGAAGCACCGGGACAGGGGGCAAAAGGAGAAAAACTGTTTTTT
TRBV28,TRBJ1-2,-,-,CASSEARGSRGYTF,TGTGCCAGCAGTGAGGCACGAGGGTCTCGGGGCTACACCTTC
TRBV27,TRBJ2-2,-,-,CASSPRGQPNTGELFF,TGTGCCAGCAGTCCACGGGGTCAGCCGAACACCGGGGAGCTGTTTTTT
TRBV5-4,TRBJ2-1,-,TRBD1,CASSFDRGVYNEQFF,TGTGCCAGCAGTTTTGACAGGGGCGTCTACAATGAGCAGTTCTTC
TRBV4-2,TRBJ1-5,-,-,CASSQDRRVDSNQPQHF,TGTGCCAGCAGCCAAGATCGACGCGTCGATAGCAATCAGCCCCAGCATTTT
TRBV18,TRBJ1-1,-,-,CASSPGHMNTEAFF,TGTGCCAGCTCACCGGGACACATGAACACTGAAGCTTTCTTT
TRBV4-3,TRBJ2-5,-,-,CASSQDRVSPTQYF,TGCGCCAGCAGCCAAGATCGGGTAAGCCCGACCCAGTACTTC
TRBV6-5,TRBJ2-7,-,-,CASSYSSRGLNEQYF,TGTGCCAGCAGTTACTCGAGTAGGGGATTAAACGAGCAGTACTTC
TRBV18,TRBJ1-3,-,-,CASSPVLKSSGNTIYF,TGTGCCAGCTCACCGGTACTAAAGAGCTCTGGAAACACCATATATTTT